These 15 T cell receptor beta chains were sequenced from one sample in a study of T cell clonality in common variable immunodeficiency. Using immunoSEQ multiplex PCR, the repertoire was profiled, and TCRdb retains in-frame clones only, with some absent. The sample was found to contain about 35,000 clones, and every one recurs. Source material: peripheral blood mononuclear cells. The receptors derive from a person between 18 and 75 years old in good health.

This clone has at least ten counts. The read comes to an end 3 residues before the CDR3 does, leaving the germline J gene to fill in the end. The rearrangement links TRBV10-3 to TRBJ2-5; 11 nucleotides line up with TRBD1. The CDR3 loop spans 14 amino acids. Trimming removed 5 bases from V and 6 bases from J; junction bases left unmatched: 5. CDR1 and CDR2 from the germline V gene are ENHRY and SYGVKD. CDR3 DNA, as far as it was read: TGTGCCATCAGTCAGAAGGACAGGGGGCAGACC. It is translated as CAISQKDRGQT. The whole CDR3 sequence is CAISQKDRGQTQYF.

Regarding this clone: The read finishes 3 residues shy of the CDR3 end, and the germline J gene is used to complete it. The V gene is TRBV19, the J gene TRBJ2-2; weak D call: TRBD1 (6 bases). The CDR3 runs to 13 residues. Per germline, CDR1 LNHDA and CDR2 SQIVND (reference sequence). CDR3 region: CASSRDINEKLFF. CDR3 DNA, as far as it was read: TGTGCCAGTAGTAGGGACATAAATGAAAAG. The variable domain in full, completed from reference TRBV19 and TRBJ2-2, reads DGGITQSPKYLFRKEGQNVTLSCEQNLNHDAMYWYRQDPGQGLRLIYYSQIVNDFQKGDIAEGYSVSREKKESFPLTVTSAQKNPTAFYLCASSRDINEKLFFGEGSRLTVL.

This clone was seen ten or more times. The observed sequence ends 3 residues before the CDR3 terminus, with the missing tail filled in from the germline J gene. This chain connects TRBV10-3 to TRBJ1-1; TRBD1 aligns across 8 bases. V trimming: 9 bases; J trimming: 3 bases; junction bases outside the gene matches: 12. The germline V gene encodes CDR1 ENHRY and CDR2 SYGVKD. This CDR3 is 15 amino acids long. The DNA read from the CDR3 is TGTGCCATAACCGCAGGGGGCGTGCGGGACACTGAA. It encodes CAITAGGVRDTE. The CDR3 as a whole reads CAITAGGVRDTEAFF.

This clone was observed a handful of times. Read coverage stops 3 residues before the CDR3 terminus; the germline J gene supplies the remainder. The chain links TRBV18 to TRBJ1-2; TRBD1 is a possible D gene (5 bases). The CDR3 consists of 15 residues. The V gene's germline CDR1 is KGHSH and CDR2 LQKENI. Deletions cut 6 bases from V and 1 base from J, with 15 bases between. The sequenced part of the CDR3 DNA is TGTGCCAGCTCGTCCAATAAGGGGCTTAACTATGGC. Translating it yields CASSSNKGLNYG. The whole CDR3 is CASSSNKGLNYGYTF.

This clone was observed many times. The CDR3 is cut off 3 residues early in the read; its end comes from the germline J gene. V is TRBV5-1 and J is TRBJ2-7, with 9 bases aligning to TRBD1. Per germline, CDR1 SGHRS and CDR2 YFSETQ. V lost 6 bases to trimming and J lost 5 bases; unmatched junction nucleotides: 12. CDR3 length: 15 amino acids. CDR3 amino acids: CASTSRPGQGNEQYF. Incomplete CDR3 DNA: TGCGCCAGCACCTCTCGTCCGGGACAGGGAAACGAG.

Many counts were recorded for this clone. A clone one base away is much larger, so this may be a read error. Sequencing ends 3 residues short of the CDR3 end; the germline J gene provides the rest. V gene TRBV5-1 combines with J gene TRBJ1-4; TRBD1 aligns across 8 bases. This CDR3 contains 18 residues. Germline CDR1 reads SGHRS; CDR2 reads YFSETQ. This CDR3 reads CASSGGTGVSSGANVLFF. The covered CDR3 bases are TGCGCCAGCAGCGGAGGGACAGGCGTCTCCTCTGGGGCCAACGTA.

This clone came up many times. The CDR3 extends 3 residues past the end of the read, so its final part is completed from the germline J gene. The chain joins TRBV5-1 to TRBJ2-2, with 8 bases that match TRBD1. V lost 3 bases to trimming and J lost 3 bases; unmatched junction nucleotides: 4. Looked up from germline, CDR1 is SGHRS and CDR2 is YFSETQ. The CDR3 contains 15 residues. The sequenced CDR3 bases are TGCGCCAGCAGCTATCAGACAGGGGACACCGGGGAG. Encoded protein: CASSYQTGDTGE. The full-length CDR3 reads as CASSYQTGDTGELFF. The entire variable domain, with the rest obtained from reference TRBV5-1 and TRBJ2-2, is as follows: KAGVTQTPRYLIKTRGQQVTLSCSPISGHRSVSWYQQTPGQGLQFLFEYFSETQRNKGNFPGRFSGRQFSNSRSEMNVSTLELGDSALYLCASSYQTGDTGELFFGEGSRLTVL.

This clone was seen ten or more times. The sequenced fragment ends 3 residues before the CDR3 boundary, so the rest is inferred from the germline J gene. The rearrangement uses TRBV7-8 and TRBJ2-7, with 10 bases lining up with TRBD2. CDR1 is SGHVS and CDR2 is FQNEAQ in the germline V gene. Trimming at V came to 0 bases and at J to 6 bases, leaving 11 bases not matched to a gene. The CDR3 consists of 17 residues. The CDR3 sequence: CASSLAFSSGSSPEQYF. The sequenced CDR3 bases are TGTGCCAGCAGCTTAGCGTTTTCTAGCGGGAGCTCACCCGAG.

This clone showed up many times. The read falls 3 residues short of the CDR3 end, and the missing part is taken from the germline J gene. The chain links TRBV20-1 to TRBJ1-1; 7 nucleotides align to TRBD1. The CDR3 is 14 amino acids. With 0 bases clipped from V and 0 bases from J, the junction kept 1 base outside the gene matches. Germline V lookup: CDR1 DFQATT, CDR2 SNEGSKA (reference sequence). CDR3 DNA, as far as it was read: TGCAGTGCTAGAGATGGGACAGTGAACACTGAA. Its protein is CSARDGTVNTE. The entire CDR3 is CSARDGTVNTEAFF.

This clone has a count of ten or more. Coverage ceases 3 residues before the CDR3 finishes, and the germline J gene fills in the end. The gene calls are TRBV5-1 and TRBJ2-7, with 9 nucleotides matching TRBD2. There are 17 residues in the CDR3. CDR1 and CDR2 from the germline V gene are SGHRS and YFSETQ. V lost 4 bases, J lost 2 bases, and 13 bases stayed unmatched. Here the CDR3 reads CASSLGGGASGTYEQYF. The CDR3 DNA, read in part, is TGCGCCAGCAGCCTCGGGGGGGGTGCTAGCGGGACCTACGAG.

The CDR3 DNA, read in part, is TGCGCCAGCAGCCCGCAGGGACAGTACACAGATACG. Its translation is CASSPQGQYTDT. The complete CDR3 reads CASSPQGQYTDTQYF. The V and J genes are TRBV5-1 and TRBJ2-3; 7 bases align to TRBD1. The read halts 3 residues ahead of the CDR3 end, with the missing end drawn from the germline J gene. In germline, CDR1 is SGHRS, CDR2 YFSETQ. The CDR3 spans 15 residues. The V and J ends lost 4 bases and 2 bases, in that order; junction bases with no gene match: 7.

As regards this clone: The CDR3 goes on 3 residues after the read ends, and that part is filled in from the germline J gene. The V and J genes are TRBV19 and TRBJ2-3; perhaps TRBD1 as D (5 bases). Germline-derived CDR1 and CDR2 are LNHDA and SQIVND (reference sequence). The CDR3 length is 14 residues. Partial CDR3 DNA: TGTGCCAGTAGTCTCAGGGCCCTCAATCAGCCG. Protein sequence: CASSLRALNQP. In full, the CDR3 is CASSLRALNQPQYF.

This clone was detected many times. The read comes to an end 3 residues before the CDR3 does, leaving the germline J gene to fill in the end. V gene TRBV24-1 combines with J gene TRBJ2-1; 8 nucleotides align to TRBD2. The CDR3 is 16 amino acids. V dropped 9 bases and J dropped 8; count of bases not matched to a gene: 17. The germline gives CDR1 KGHDR, CDR2 SFDVKD. CDR3 in amino acids: CATGPGGSGSLDEQFF. CDR3 bases read: TGTGCCACCGGACCTGGTGGGAGCGGGAGCTTGGATGAG.

This clone has at least ten counts. The read is 3 residues too short to cover the CDR3 end, so that end is filled in from the germline J gene. This chain links TRBV2 with TRBJ2-1; D is ambiguous. Trimming left V 5 bases short and J 0 bases short, with 11 bases between. Looked up from germline, CDR1 is SNHLY and CDR2 is FYNNEI. This CDR3 is 15 amino acids long. The covered CDR3 bases are TGTGCCAGCAGTCCAACACTAAGCTCCTACAATGAG. Its protein product is CASSPTLSSYNE. The complete CDR3 sequence is CASSPTLSSYNEQFF.

This clone was observed at least ten times. Partial CDR3 DNA: TGTGCCAGCAGCTTAGCGGGGATGAACACTGAA. Translating gives CASSLAGMNTE. The whole CDR3 sequence is CASSLAGMNTEAFF. The rearrangement links TRBV11-2 to TRBJ1-1; D ambiguous. The read comes to an end 3 residues before the CDR3 does, leaving the germline J gene to fill in the end. Trimming pared 1 base from V and 0 bases from J, leaving 6 bases between. Looked up from germline, CDR1 is SGHAT and CDR2 is FQNNGV. This CDR3 contains 14 residues.